This T cell receptor (beta chain) appears in the sequencing data of a study of blood T cell repertoires in COVID-19. For the study at large: The samples span acute and convalescent COVID-19 from the United States, Italy and Spain. Nucleic acid was either cDNA or gDNA, and it came from T cells, B-cell-depleted T cells, or PBMCs.

V shed 5 bases, J shed 5 bases, and the junction held 20 bases outside the gene matches. There are 20 residues in the CDR3. The germline V gene encodes CDR1 MNHEY and CDR2 SVGEGT. This clone was seen just once. This table comes from immunoSEQ multiplex PCR, and its TCRdb copy is limited to in-frame clones, with some not included. The sample yields about 63,000 clones, 88% seen once. The V and J genes are TRBV6-2 or TRBV6-3 and TRBJ2-1; 11 nucleotides match TRBD2. The sequenced sample was peripheral blood. The source is a human donor in a cohort sampled during active COVID-19. The CDR3 bases are TGTGCCAGCAGTCCCCTCCTAGCGGGGGGAACAACCTCCCCTCACAATGAGCAGTTCTTC. It codes for CASSPLLAGGTTSPHNEQFF.